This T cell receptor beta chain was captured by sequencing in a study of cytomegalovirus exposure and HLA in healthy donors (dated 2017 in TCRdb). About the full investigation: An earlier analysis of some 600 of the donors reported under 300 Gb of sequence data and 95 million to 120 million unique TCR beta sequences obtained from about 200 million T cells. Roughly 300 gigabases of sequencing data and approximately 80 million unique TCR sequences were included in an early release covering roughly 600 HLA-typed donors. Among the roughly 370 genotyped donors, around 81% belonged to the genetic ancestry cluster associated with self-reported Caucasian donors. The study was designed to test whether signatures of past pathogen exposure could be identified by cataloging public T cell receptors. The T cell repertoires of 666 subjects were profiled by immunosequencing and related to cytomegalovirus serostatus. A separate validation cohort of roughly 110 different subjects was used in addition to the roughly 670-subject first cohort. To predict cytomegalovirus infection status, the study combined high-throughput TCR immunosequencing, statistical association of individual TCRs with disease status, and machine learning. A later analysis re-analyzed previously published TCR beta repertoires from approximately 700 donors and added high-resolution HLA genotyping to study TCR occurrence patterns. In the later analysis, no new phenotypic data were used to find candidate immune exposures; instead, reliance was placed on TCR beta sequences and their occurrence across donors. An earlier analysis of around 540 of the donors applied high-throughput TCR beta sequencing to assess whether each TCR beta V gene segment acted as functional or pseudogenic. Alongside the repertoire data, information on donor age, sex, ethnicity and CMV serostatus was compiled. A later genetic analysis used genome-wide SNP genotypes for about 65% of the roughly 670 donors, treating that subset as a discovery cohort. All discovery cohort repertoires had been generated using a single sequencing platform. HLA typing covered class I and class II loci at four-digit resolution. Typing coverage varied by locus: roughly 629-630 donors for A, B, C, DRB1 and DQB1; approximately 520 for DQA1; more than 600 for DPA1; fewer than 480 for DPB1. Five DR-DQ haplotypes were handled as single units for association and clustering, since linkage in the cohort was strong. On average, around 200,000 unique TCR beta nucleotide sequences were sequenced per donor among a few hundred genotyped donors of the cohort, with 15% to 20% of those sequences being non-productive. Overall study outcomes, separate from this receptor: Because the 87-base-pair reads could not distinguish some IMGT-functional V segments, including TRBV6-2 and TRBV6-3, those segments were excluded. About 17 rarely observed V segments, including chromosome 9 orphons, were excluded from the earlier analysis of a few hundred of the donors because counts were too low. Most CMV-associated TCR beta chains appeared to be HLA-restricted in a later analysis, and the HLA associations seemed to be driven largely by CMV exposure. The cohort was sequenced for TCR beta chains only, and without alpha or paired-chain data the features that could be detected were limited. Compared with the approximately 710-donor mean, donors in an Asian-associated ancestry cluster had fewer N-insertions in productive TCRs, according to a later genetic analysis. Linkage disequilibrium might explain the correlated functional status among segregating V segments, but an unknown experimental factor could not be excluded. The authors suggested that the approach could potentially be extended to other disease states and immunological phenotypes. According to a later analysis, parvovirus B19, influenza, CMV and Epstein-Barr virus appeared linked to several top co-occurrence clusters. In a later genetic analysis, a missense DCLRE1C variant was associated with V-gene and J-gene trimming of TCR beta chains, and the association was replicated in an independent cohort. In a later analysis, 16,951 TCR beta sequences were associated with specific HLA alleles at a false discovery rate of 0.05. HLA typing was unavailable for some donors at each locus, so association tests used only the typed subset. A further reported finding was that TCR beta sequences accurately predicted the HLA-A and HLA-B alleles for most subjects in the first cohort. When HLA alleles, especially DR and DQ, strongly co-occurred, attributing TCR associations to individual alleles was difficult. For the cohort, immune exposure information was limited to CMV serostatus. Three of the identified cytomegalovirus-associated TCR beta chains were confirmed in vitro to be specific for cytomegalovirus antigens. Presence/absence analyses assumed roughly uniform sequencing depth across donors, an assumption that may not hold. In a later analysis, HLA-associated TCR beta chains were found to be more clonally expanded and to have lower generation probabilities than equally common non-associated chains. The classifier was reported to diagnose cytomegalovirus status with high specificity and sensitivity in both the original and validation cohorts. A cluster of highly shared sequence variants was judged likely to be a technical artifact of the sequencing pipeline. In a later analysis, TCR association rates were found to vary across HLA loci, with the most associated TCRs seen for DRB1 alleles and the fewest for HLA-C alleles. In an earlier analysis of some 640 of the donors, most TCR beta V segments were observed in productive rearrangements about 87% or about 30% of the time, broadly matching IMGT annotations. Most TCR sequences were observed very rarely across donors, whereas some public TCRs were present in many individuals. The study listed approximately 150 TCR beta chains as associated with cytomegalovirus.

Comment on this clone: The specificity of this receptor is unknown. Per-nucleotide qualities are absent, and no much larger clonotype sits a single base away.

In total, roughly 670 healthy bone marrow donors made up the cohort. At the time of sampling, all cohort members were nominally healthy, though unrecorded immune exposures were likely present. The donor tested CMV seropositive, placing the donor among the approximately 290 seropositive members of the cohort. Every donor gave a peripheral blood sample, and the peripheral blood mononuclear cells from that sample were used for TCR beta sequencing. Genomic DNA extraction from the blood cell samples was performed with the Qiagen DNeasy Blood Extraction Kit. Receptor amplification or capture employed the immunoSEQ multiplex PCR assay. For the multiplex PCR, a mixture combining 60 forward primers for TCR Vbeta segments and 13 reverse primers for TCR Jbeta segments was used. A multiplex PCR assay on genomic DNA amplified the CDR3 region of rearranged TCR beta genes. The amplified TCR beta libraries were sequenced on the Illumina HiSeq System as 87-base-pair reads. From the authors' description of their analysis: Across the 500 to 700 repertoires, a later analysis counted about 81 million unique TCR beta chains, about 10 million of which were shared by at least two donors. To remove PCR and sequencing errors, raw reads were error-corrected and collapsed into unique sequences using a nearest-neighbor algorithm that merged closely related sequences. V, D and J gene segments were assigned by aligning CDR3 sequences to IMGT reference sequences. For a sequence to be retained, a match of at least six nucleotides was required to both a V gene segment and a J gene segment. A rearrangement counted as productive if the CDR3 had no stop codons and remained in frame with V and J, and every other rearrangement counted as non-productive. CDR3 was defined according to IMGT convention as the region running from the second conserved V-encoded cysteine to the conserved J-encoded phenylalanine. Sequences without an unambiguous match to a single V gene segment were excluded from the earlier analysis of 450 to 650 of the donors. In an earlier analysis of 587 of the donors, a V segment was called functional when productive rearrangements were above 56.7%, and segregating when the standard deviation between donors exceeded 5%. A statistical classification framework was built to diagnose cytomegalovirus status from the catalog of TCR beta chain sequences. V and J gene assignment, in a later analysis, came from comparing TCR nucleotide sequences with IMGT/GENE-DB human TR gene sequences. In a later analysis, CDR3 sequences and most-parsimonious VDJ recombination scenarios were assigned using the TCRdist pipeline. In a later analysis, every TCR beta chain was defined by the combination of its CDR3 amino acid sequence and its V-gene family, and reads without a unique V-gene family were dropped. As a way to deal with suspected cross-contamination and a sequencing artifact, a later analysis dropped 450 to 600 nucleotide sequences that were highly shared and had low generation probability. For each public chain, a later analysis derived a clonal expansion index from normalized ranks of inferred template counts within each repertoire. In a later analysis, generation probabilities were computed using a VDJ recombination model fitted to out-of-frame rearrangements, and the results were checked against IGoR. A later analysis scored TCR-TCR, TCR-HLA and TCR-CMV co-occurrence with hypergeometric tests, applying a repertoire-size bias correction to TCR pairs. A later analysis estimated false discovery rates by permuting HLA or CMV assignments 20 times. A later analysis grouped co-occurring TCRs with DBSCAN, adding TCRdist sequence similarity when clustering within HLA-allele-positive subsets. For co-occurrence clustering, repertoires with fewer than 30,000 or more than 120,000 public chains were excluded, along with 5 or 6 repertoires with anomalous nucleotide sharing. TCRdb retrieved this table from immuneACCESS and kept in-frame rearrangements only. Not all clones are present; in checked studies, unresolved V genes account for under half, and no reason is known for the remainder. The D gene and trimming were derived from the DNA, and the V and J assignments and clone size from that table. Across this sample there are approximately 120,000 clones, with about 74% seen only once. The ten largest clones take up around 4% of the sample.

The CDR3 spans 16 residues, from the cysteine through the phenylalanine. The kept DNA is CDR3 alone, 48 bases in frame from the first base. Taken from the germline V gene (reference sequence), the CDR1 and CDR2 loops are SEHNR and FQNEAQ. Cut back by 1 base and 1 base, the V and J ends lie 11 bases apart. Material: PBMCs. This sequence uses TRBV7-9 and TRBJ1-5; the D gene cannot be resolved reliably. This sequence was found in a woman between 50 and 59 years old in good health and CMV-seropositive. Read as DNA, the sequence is TGTGCCAGCAGCTTAGGCTTGGCTCCCAGCAATCAGCCCCAGCATTTT. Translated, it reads CASSLGLAPSNQPQHF.